These 32 T cell receptor beta chains share one sample of origin, sequenced in a study of control samples from healthy donors and cancer patients. The table came from immunoSEQ multiplex PCR; TCRdb's copy has only in-frame clones and leaves some out. The sample has 100,000 to 150,000 clones; roughly 86% are singletons. The sequenced sample was PBMCs. The receptors come from a man aged 50 to 59 with head and neck cancer.

The chain carries TRBV27 and TRBJ2-1, with 10 bases fitting TRBD1. V dropped 4 bases and J dropped 7; count of bases not matched to a gene: 7. This CDR3 contains 15 residues. Germline V CDR1 and CDR2: MNHEY, SMNVEV (reference sequence). Here the CDR3 reads CASSSRQGALNEQFF. The CDR3 coding sequence is TGTGCCAGCAGTTCCCGACAGGGGGCGTTGAATGAGCAGTTCTTC.

This chain uses TRBV28 with TRBJ1-4; D is possibly TRBD1 (5 bases). CDR1 is MDHEN, CDR2 SYDVKM, per germline. Trimming removed 8 bases from V and 14 bases from J, with 27 bases in between. This CDR3 is built from 15 residues. CDR3 coding DNA: TGTGCCAGCCACCCCGGGGGGTCCTCAGCGTCCAAGCTGTTTTTT. It translates to CASHPGGSSASKLFF.

The chain uses TRBV27 and TRBJ2-7; D gene unclear. Germline V gene data show CDR1 as MNHEY and CDR2 as SMNVEV (reference sequence). This CDR3 has 12 amino acids. Trimming cost V 5 bases and J 3 bases, with 8 bases left between them. The CDR3 loop is CASSPPLYEQYF. Written as DNA, the CDR3 is TGTGCCAGCAGTCCACCGCTCTACGAGCAGTACTTC.

The chain employs TRBV28 and TRBJ1-4; unclear D gene. This CDR3 has 14 amino acids. The germline CDR1 and CDR2 sequences are MDHEN and SYDVKM. Between the trimmed V and J ends, which lost 5 bases and 5 bases, there was a span of 12 bases. The CDR3 loop is CASSLRTRNEKLFF. The CDR3 DNA sequence: TGTGCCAGCAGTCTCCGGACGAGGAATGAAAAACTGTTTTTT.

This CDR3 reads CASSGSLQETQYF. The CDR3 bases are TGTGCCAGCAGCGGCAGTCTACAAGAGACCCAGTACTTC. This chain uses TRBV9 with TRBJ2-5; no clear D gene. Germline CDR1 is SGDLS and CDR2 is YYNGEE. The CDR3 has 13 amino acids. V was shortened by 3 bases and J by 2 bases, with 8 bases between the two germline ends.

The chain combines TRBV5-5 with TRBJ2-6; either TRBD1 or TRBD2 may fit D (5 bases each). Trimming took 4 bases from V and 2 from J, leaving 13 bases between them. The germline V gene has CDR1 SGHKS and CDR2 YYEKEE (reference sequence). This CDR3 contains 16 residues. CDR3 sequence: CASSQGTSTGANVLTF. CDR3 in DNA: TGTGCCAGCAGCCAAGGGACGTCGACTGGGGCCAACGTCCTGACTTTC.

J is TRBJ2-1 and V is TRBV3-1 (or the pseudogene TRBV3-2), with 7 bases fitting TRBD1. CDR3 length: 15 amino acids. Germline trimming cut 1 base from V and 3 bases from J; bases unmatched to any gene: 3. Looked up from germline, CDR1 is LGHDT and CDR2 is YNNKEL (reference sequence). CDR3 amino acids: CASSQAGTVYNEQFF. Here the CDR3 DNA reads TGTGCCAGCAGCCAAGCAGGGACAGTCTACAATGAGCAGTTCTTC.

The chain employs TRBV5-4 and TRBJ2-7; 9 bases line up with TRBD1. This CDR3 has 14 amino acids. Germline V gives CDR1 SGHNT, CDR2 YYREEE (reference sequence). The V gene end was trimmed by 2 bases and the J gene end by 4 bases; junction bases not matched to a gene: 4. CDR3 amino acids: CASSFSDRGYEQYF. CDR3 coding DNA: TGTGCCAGCAGCTTCTCGGACAGGGGATACGAGCAGTACTTC.

This chain links TRBV27 with TRBJ1-4; 7 positions agree with TRBD1. Trimming removed 5 bases from V and 0 bases from J; junction bases left unmatched: 3. This CDR3 contains 15 residues. Germline CDR1 reads MNHEY; CDR2 reads SMNVEV (reference sequence). The CDR3 reads CASSGQAATNEKLFF. In nucleotides, the CDR3 is TGTGCCAGCAGTGGACAGGCTGCAACTAATGAAAAACTGTTTTTT.

The chain uses TRBV2 and TRBJ1-2; D is ambiguous. The CDR3 extends over 14 amino acids. V lost 2 bases and J lost 8, with 15 bases in between. Germline lookup yields CDR1 SNHLY and CDR2 FYNNEI. The CDR3 protein is CASSETLQPEGYTF. In nucleotides, the CDR3 is TGTGCCAGCAGTGAAACCCTCCAGCCCGAAGGCTACACCTTC.

This clone was observed a few times. This chain links TRBV5-1 with TRBJ2-5; tentatively, D is TRBD2 (6 bases). CDR1 and CDR2 from the germline V gene are SGHRS and YFSETQ. The CDR3 contains 16 residues. Trimming took off 0 bases at V and 5 bases at J, with 17 bases between the two ends. The CDR3 DNA follows: TGCGCCAGCAGCTTGGGTCTCACGGGAGTAAAGGAGACCCAGTACTTC. Protein sequence: CASSLGLTGVKETQYF.

The J gene is TRBJ1-6, the V gene TRBV6-4; unclear D gene. CDR1 and CDR2 (germline): MRHNA, SNTAGT. The CDR3 length is 13 residues. Trimming took off 5 bases at V and 7 bases at J, with 9 bases between the two ends. CDR3 coding DNA: TGTGCCAGCAGTCGGACGGGGAATTCACCCCTCCACTTT. This translates into CASSRTGNSPLHF.

The V call is TRBV19, the J call TRBJ1-2, with TRBD1 matching 7 bases. With 5 bases clipped from V and 4 bases from J, the junction kept 13 bases outside the gene matches. CDR3 length equals 16 residues. Germline CDR1 and CDR2: LNHDA and SQIVND (reference sequence). In DNA, the CDR3 is TGTGCCAGTAGTCCGGGGACAGACCTCTACTCCTATGGCTACACCTTC. It encodes CASSPGTDLYSYGYTF.

The V gene is TRBV10-3, the J gene TRBJ2-1; TRBD2 agrees at 12 bases. Germline CDR1 and CDR2: ENHRY and SYGVKD. The V segment lost 6 bases and the J segment 9 bases; nucleotides outside the gene matches: 3. CDR3 length: 13 amino acids. CDR3 region: CAISRTSGVEQFF. The CDR3 DNA reads TGTGCCATCAGCAGGACTAGCGGGGTTGAGCAGTTCTTC.

The chain has TRBV27 and TRBJ2-3; D is perhaps TRBD1 (5 bases). V lost 5 bases to trimming and J lost 1 base, with 19 bases between them. In germline, CDR1 is MNHEY, CDR2 SMNVEV (reference sequence). The CDR3 consists of 17 residues. CDR3 region: CASSRPPREIGTDTQYF. The CDR3 coding sequence is TGTGCCAGCAGTCGTCCCCCCAGGGAAATCGGCACAGATACGCAGTATTTT.

V and J are TRBV14 and TRBJ2-5; D unresolved. The germline gives CDR1 SGHDN, CDR2 FVKESK. The CDR3 is 13 amino acids. The V gene lost 4 bases and the J gene lost 5 bases, with 11 bases spanning the gap. The chain's CDR3 is CASSPRMGETQYF. DNA for the CDR3: TGTGCCAGCAGCCCCCGGATGGGGGAGACCCAGTACTTC.

The rearrangement uses TRBV2 and TRBJ1-4; 7 nucleotides align to TRBD1. The trim removed 8 bases at V and 3 bases at J, leaving 6 bases unmatched. The CDR3 sequence is 14 residues long. Germline loops: CDR1 SNHLY, CDR2 FYNNEI. This CDR3 is CASQRRGPNEKLFF. The CDR3 nucleotides read TGTGCCAGCCAGCGAAGGGGGCCTAATGAAAAACTGTTTTTT. Looking up the rest from reference TRBV2 and TRBJ1-4 gives the full variable domain: EPEVTQTPSHQVTQMGQEVILRCVPISNHLYFYWYRQILGQKVEFLVSFYNNEISEKSEIFDDQFSVERPDGSNFTLKIRSTKLEDSAMYFCASQRRGPNEKLFFGSGTQLSVL.

J is TRBJ2-2 and V is TRBV30; tentative D call: TRBD1 (6 bases). V gave up 0 bases and J gave up 7 bases, with 21 bases separating them. This CDR3 region has 17 residues. CDR1 is GTSNPN, CDR2 SVGIG, per germline (reference sequence). In nucleotides, the CDR3 is TGTGCCTGGAGTGTACGTACAGGGCTTCTTCGTGACGGGGAGCTGTTTTTT. Its protein is CAWSVRTGLLRDGELFF.

The chain recombines TRBV5-6 with TRBJ2-2, with D possibly being TRBD2 (5 bases). The CDR3 sequence is 15 residues long. V was pared by 3 bases and J by 0 bases, with 9 bases between. Germline CDR1 is SGHDT and CDR2 is YYEEEE. CDR3 residues: CASSWAGPNTGELFF. The CDR3 coding sequence is TGTGCCAGCAGCTGGGCGGGCCCGAACACCGGGGAGCTGTTTTTT.

The rearrangement joins TRBV7-9 to TRBJ2-1, with D uncertain. V was trimmed by 1 base and J by 6 bases, leaving 13 bases between them. The CDR3 sequence is 15 residues long. The germline gives CDR1 SEHNR, CDR2 FQNEAQ (reference sequence). The CDR3 nucleotides read TGTGCCAGCAGCTTAGGGAGTGTGTTAGCCAATGAGCAGTTCTTC. This codes for CASSLGSVLANEQFF.

Comment on this clone: Additional DNA sequences in this sample encode the identical CDR3. J is TRBJ2-1 and V is TRBV28; D call uncertain. Trimming took off 5 bases at V and 2 bases at J, with 1 base between the two ends. The CDR3 contains 11 residues. Germline values: CDR1 MDHEN, CDR2 SYDVKM. CDR3 loop: CASSPYNEQFF. The DNA of the CDR3 is TGTGCCAGCAGTCCCTACAATGAGCAGTTCTTC.

The chain uses TRBV28 and TRBJ2-6; unclear D gene. The V end was cut by 4 bases, the J end by 1 base, with 5 bases between. The CDR3 consists of 14 residues. Germline CDR1 and CDR2: MDHEN and SYDVKM. The DNA of the CDR3 is TGTGCCAGCAGTTATTTTTCTGGGGCCAACGTCCTGACTTTC. It encodes CASSYFSGANVLTF. The full variable domain, in which reference TRBV28 and TRBJ2-6 provide the parts outside the CDR3, is DVKVTQSSRYLVKRTGEKVFLECVQDMDHENMFWYRQDPGLGLRLIYFSYDVKMKEKGDIPEGYSVSREKKERFSLILESASTNQTSMYLCASSYFSGANVLTFGAGSRLTVL.

This clone was seen a few times. The CDR3 loop reads CAISESEAAQAPIEAFF. The CDR3 DNA follows: TGTGCCATCAGTGAGTCTGAGGCCGCTCAGGCACCCATTGAAGCTTTCTTT. V is TRBV10-3 and J is TRBJ1-1; D ambiguous. Germline V gene sequence: CDR1 ENHRY, CDR2 SYGVKD. The CDR3 has 17 amino acids. V was cut by 0 bases and J by 7 bases, with 21 bases left in between.

The chain uses TRBV11-3 and TRBJ2-7; a possible D gene is TRBD2 (5 bases). Germline V gene sequence: CDR1 SGHNT, CDR2 YENEEA. V lost 10 bases and J lost 5, with 15 bases in between. There are 12 residues in the CDR3. In DNA form, the CDR3 reads TGTGCCATCACGGGGAAAATCGACGAGCAGTACTTC. Its translation is CAITGKIDEQYF.

The chain is built from TRBV20-1 and TRBJ2-3; D gene uncertain. CDR3 length: 10 amino acids. Germline V gene data show CDR1 as DFQATT and CDR2 as SNEGSKA (reference sequence). The CDR3: CASVTDTQYF. In DNA form, the CDR3 reads TGCGCCTCAGTCACAGATACGCAGTATTTT.

The rearrangement joins TRBV7-9 to TRBJ2-3; no firm D call. CDR1 and CDR2 from the germline V gene are SEHNR and FQNEAQ (reference sequence). Trimming removed 2 bases from V and 11 bases from J, with 14 bases in between. The CDR3 runs to 13 residues. CDR3 loop: CASSLIEKEGQYF. CDR3 coding DNA: TGTGCCAGCAGCTTAATCGAGAAGGAAGGGCAGTATTTT. The full variable domain, its missing parts supplied by reference TRBV7-9 and TRBJ2-3, is DTGVSQNPRHKITKRGQNVTFRCDPISEHNRLYWYRQTLGQGPEFLTYFQNEAQLEKSRLLSDRFSAERPKGSFSTLEIQRTEQGDSAMYLCASSLIEKEGQYFGPGTRLTVL.

V usage is TRBV10-1 and J usage is TRBJ2-1, with D maybe TRBD2 (7 bases). The germline V gene encodes CDR1 WNHNN and CDR2 SYGVQD (reference sequence). The CDR3 contains 15 residues. The germline V and J ends were trimmed by 7 bases and 5 bases, with 18 bases remaining between them. CDR3 residues: CASNRRGGVNNEQFF. The CDR3 DNA reads as TGCGCCAGCAATCGTAGGGGGGGCGTGAACAATGAGCAGTTCTTC.

This chain uses TRBV30 with TRBJ2-1; 7 bases agree with TRBD1. The CDR3 contains 13 residues. Germline CDR1 reads GTSNPN; CDR2 reads SVGIG (reference sequence). Germline trimming cut 2 bases from V and 7 bases from J; bases unmatched to any gene: 5. The CDR3 DNA reads as TGTGCCTGGAGTCATACAGGGGTGAATGAGCAGTTCTTC. Translated, it gives CAWSHTGVNEQFF.

CDR3 amino acids: CASSHIDGGNTEAFF. As DNA, the CDR3 is TGCGCCAGCAGCCACATCGACGGGGGGAACACTGAAGCTTTCTTT. The J gene is TRBJ1-1, the V gene TRBV4-1, with a weak D call TRBD1 (5 bases). The V end was cut by 3 bases, the J end by 1 base, with 12 bases between. The V gene's germline CDR1 is MGHRA and CDR2 YSYEKL. The CDR3 totals 15 residues.

V is TRBV5-1 and J is TRBJ1-5; D possibly corresponds to TRBD1 (5 bases). The CDR3 extends over 14 amino acids. Per germline, CDR1 SGHRS and CDR2 YFSETQ. Trimming shortened V by 1 base and J by 6 bases, and 11 bases separated the two germline ends. The CDR3 nucleotides are TGCGCCAGCAGCTTGATGGGGACTGGTCAGCCCCAGCATTTT. Its translation: CASSLMGTGQPQHF.

About this clone itself: In the same sample, other DNA sequences code for this CDR3. V gene TRBV27 combines with J gene TRBJ1-5; a weak D match, TRBD1 (6 bases). Trimming took off 5 bases at V and 1 base at J, with 9 bases between the two ends. This CDR3 spans 14 amino acids. CDR1 MNHEY and CDR2 SMNVEV come from the germline V gene (reference sequence). The CDR3 protein is CASSLQGSNQPQHF. As DNA, the CDR3 is TGTGCCAGCAGTCTTCAGGGGAGCAATCAGCCCCAGCATTTT.

The chain employs TRBV2 and TRBJ2-2; 10 bases agree with TRBD2. CDR3 length equals 15 residues. Germline assignment: CDR1 SNHLY and CDR2 FYNNEI. The trim removed 9 bases at V and 5 bases at J, leaving 9 bases unmatched. The chain's CDR3 is CARGASGSPTGELFF. The DNA for the CDR3 is TGTGCCAGAGGGGCTAGCGGGAGTCCAACCGGGGAGCTGTTTTTT.